This T cell receptor beta chain was obtained from a study of T-cell reconstitution after alpha-beta-depleted transplantation in children. Study-wide results and caveats: Reportedly, roughly two months post-transplant, alpha-beta T cells arose from several hundred expanded graft clones.

This CDR3 spans 17 amino acids. Preparation of the TCRbeta library used unique molecular identifiers. A single record per CDR3 protein comes from TCRdb applying MiXCR to the PCR reads. The table has 200,000 to 300,000 distinct CDR3 sequences, approximately 24% seen once. This clonotype turned up a few times. What it binds is unknown. Specimen: PBMCs, mostly from graft donor cells, collected 360 days after TCRalphabeta/CD19-depleted stem cell transplant. The chain has TRBV1 and TRBJ2-6; TRBD1, the table's D call, was not compared with the DNA. TRBV1 is designated a pseudogene. This TCR came from a female patient between 2 and 15 years old who had a stem cell transplant for congenital amegakaryocytic thrombocytopenia, so the T cells may come from the graft donor. The CDR3 DNA sequence: TGCACCAGCAGTAGACAGGGCGGGGGCCCTGTGGCCAACGTCCTGACTTTC. Translating it yields CTSSRQGGGPVANVLTF.